A selection of T cell receptor beta chains follows, all from one sample in a study of cytomegalovirus exposure and HLA in healthy donors. TCRdb's table, derived via immunoSEQ multiplex PCR, lists solely in-frame clones and lacks some. Among around 170,000 clones, 82% were seen once, and the ten largest hold roughly 1.4%. The source material was PBMCs. The receptor set was obtained from a man aged 35 to 55 in good health and CMV-seronegative. Each CDR3 is given with its conserved first and last residue. Fields, in order: V gene, D gene, J gene, clone size, CDR3 protein, CDR3 DNA. The D gene is left open where the match is weak. Part of the rows lack a size; the others show once, few, many or a class for expanded clones.

TRBV6-6	TRBD1	TRBJ2-3	NA	CASSYGTGPADTQYF	TGTGCCAGCAGTTACGGGACAGGGCCCGCAGATACGCAGTATTTT
TRBV28	NA	TRBJ1-3	NA	CASSLYGLLSGNTIYF	TGTGCCAGCAGTTTATATGGGCTCCTCTCTGGAAACACCATATATTTT
TRBV4-3	TRBD2	TRBJ2-1	NA	CASSQEYQRDSHNEQFF	TGCGCCAGCAGCCAAGAATATCAGCGGGATTCCCACAATGAGCAGTTCTTC
TRBV10-2	NA	TRBJ2-1	NA	CASSESGLPIYNEQFF	TGCGCCAGCAGTGAGTCGGGGCTACCGATCTACAATGAGCAGTTCTTC
TRBV25-1	TRBD1	TRBJ1-1	NA	CASSEPGGAEAFF	TGTGCCAGCAGTGAACCAGGGGGTGCTGAAGCTTTCTTT
TRBV19	NA	TRBJ2-1	NA	CASSIVGSRYNEQFF	TGTGCCAGTAGTATAGTCGGGAGTAGGTACAATGAGCAGTTCTTC
TRBV9	NA	TRBJ1-1	NA	CASSVDSNTEAFF	TGTGCCAGCAGCGTAGACAGTAACACTGAAGCTTTCTTT
TRBV25-1	NA	TRBJ1-1	few	CASSPSLGAQLNTEAFF	TGTGCCAGCAGCCCCAGTTTGGGAGCCCAATTAAACACTGAAGCTTTCTTT
TRBV28	TRBD2	TRBJ2-3	NA	CASPPPGRGTDTQYF	TGTGCCAGTCCCCCCCCCGGGAGGGGAACAGATACGCAGTATTTT
TRBV19	TRBD1	TRBJ1-4	NA	CASRGRTGLNEKLFF	TGTGCCAGTAGGGGGAGGACAGGCCTTAATGAAAAACTGTTTTTT
TRBV5-1	TRBD2	TRBJ2-5	NA	CASRPTSGGPQETQYF	TGCGCCAGCAGGCCGACTAGCGGGGGGCCACAAGAGACCCAGTACTTC
TRBV4-3	TRBD2	TRBJ2-1	NA	CASSQPWTSGALTFF	TGCGCCAGCAGCCAACCGTGGACTAGCGGGGCTCTAACGTTCTTC
TRBV28	NA	TRBJ2-1	NA	CATIWRGGTGNEQFF	TGTGCCACCATTTGGAGGGGGGGGACGGGCAATGAGCAGTTCTTC
TRBV27	TRBD1	TRBJ2-7	once	CASSFRRDRVAYEQYF	TGTGCCAGCAGTTTCCGCCGGGACAGGGTCGCCTACGAGCAGTACTTC
TRBV6-6	NA	TRBJ2-3	NA	CASLTTITDTQYF	TGTGCCAGCCTTACTACCATCACAGATACGCAGTATTTT
TRBV11-3	NA	TRBJ1-2	NA	CDQGRGANYGYTF	TGTGACCAGGGTCGCGGTGCCAACTATGGCTACACCTTC
TRBV11-2	TRBD2	TRBJ2-7	NA	CASSSYRSGRSYEQYF	TGTGCCAGCAGCTCCTACCGTAGCGGGAGATCCTACGAGCAGTACTTC
TRBV15	TRBD1	TRBJ1-4	NA	CATSDPRDRGSEKLFF	TGTGCCACCAGCGACCCAAGGGACAGGGGTAGTGAAAAACTGTTTTTT
TRBV28	NA	TRBJ1-5	NA	CASSYSQGGNQPQHF	TGTGCCAGCAGTTACAGTCAAGGGGGCAATCAGCCCCAGCATTTT
TRBV28	TRBD1	TRBJ1-3	few	CASSLGQSSGNTIYF	TGTGCCAGCAGCTTGGGACAGAGCTCTGGAAACACCATATATTTT
TRBV7-3	NA	TRBJ2-3	NA	CASSPTASLSTDTQYF	TGTGCCAGCAGCCCAACAGCATCTTTAAGCACAGATACGCAGTATTTT
TRBV7-9	NA	TRBJ2-7	NA	CSSSLEEVAYEQYF	TGTTCCAGCAGCTTAGAAGAAGTAGCCTACGAGCAGTACTTC
TRBV19	NA	TRBJ1-1	NA	CASIPMGEGTTEAFF	TGTGCCAGTATCCCTATGGGGGAGGGGACCACTGAAGCTTTCTTT
TRBV6-5	NA	TRBJ2-7	NA	CASSYPGVSTYEQYF	TGTGCCAGCAGTTACCCGGGAGTTAGTACCTACGAGCAGTACTTC
TRBV28	NA	TRBJ1-5	NA	CASEGGGLDQPQHF	TGTGCCAGCGAGGGGGGAGGGCTCGATCAGCCCCAGCATTTT
TRBV9	TRBD2	TRBJ2-2	NA	CASSALAGTNTGELFF	TGTGCCAGCAGCGCCCTAGCGGGGACGAACACCGGGGAGCTGTTTTTT
TRBV6-6	NA	TRBJ1-2	NA	CASSYGETDYGYTF	TGTGCCAGCAGTTACGGGGAGACGGACTATGGCTACACCTTC
TRBV5-1	TRBD1	TRBJ2-7	NA	CASSLSPGQGGNEQYF	TGCGCCAGCAGCTTAAGCCCGGGACAGGGTGGGAACGAGCAGTACTTC
TRBV5-1	NA	TRBJ2-7	NA	CASSAGVVGSYEQYF	TGCGCCAGCAGCGCAGGGGTCGTAGGGTCCTACGAGCAGTACTTC
TRBV30	TRBD2	TRBJ2-7	NA	CAWNSGRSDEQYF	TGTGCCTGGAATAGCGGGAGGAGCGACGAGCAGTACTTC
TRBV6-5	TRBD1	TRBJ1-2	NA	CASNIQGSNYGYTF	TGTGCCAGCAACATACAGGGGAGTAACTATGGCTACACCTTC
TRBV7-9	NA	TRBJ2-5	once	CASSSEETQYF	TGTGCCAGCAGCTCAGAAGAGACCCAGTACTTC
TRBV28	NA	TRBJ2-5	NA	CASSPRQGGKETQYF	TGTGCCAGCAGCCCCCGCCAGGGAGGTAAAGAGACCCAGTACTTC
TRBV10-3	NA	TRBJ1-3	once	CATGLYGNTIYF	TGTGCCACCGGTCTTTATGGAAACACCATATATTTT
TRBV25-1	TRBD1	TRBJ2-5	once	CASSGWGTGFETQYF	TGTGCCAGCAGTGGATGGGGGACAGGGTTTGAGACCCAGTACTTC
TRBV14	NA	TRBJ2-1	NA	CASSQDLRVNEQFF	TGTGCCAGCAGCCAAGATTTGAGGGTCAATGAGCAGTTCTTC
TRBV28	NA	TRBJ2-5	once	CASSHVISSQETQYF	TGTGCCAGCAGCCACGTAATTAGTAGCCAAGAGACCCAGTACTTC
TRBV28	TRBD1	TRBJ2-1	few	CASSEGQGAGEQFF	TGTGCCAGCAGCGAGGGACAGGGGGCGGGTGAGCAGTTCTTC
TRBV28	NA	TRBJ1-1	NA	CASSYTGSEVTEAFF	TGTGCCAGCAGTTACACCGGGAGCGAGGTCACTGAAGCTTTCTTT
TRBV2	TRBD1	TRBJ2-4	NA	CASMGQGTLAKNIQYF	TGTGCCAGCATGGGACAGGGGACTCTAGCCAAAAACATTCAGTACTTC
TRBV19	NA	TRBJ1-5	NA	CASSPPGRESQPQHF	TGTGCCAGTAGTCCTCCGGGGAGGGAAAGTCAGCCCCAGCATTTT
TRBV10-3	NA	TRBJ1-5	NA	CAISDRKQGLNQPQHF	TGTGCCATCAGTGATAGAAAACAGGGCCTCAATCAGCCCCAGCATTTT
TRBV30	NA	TRBJ1-2	NA	CAWNRQWEGYTF	TGTGCCTGGAATAGACAGTGGGAAGGCTACACCTTC
TRBV9	TRBD2	TRBJ2-7	NA	CASSPTGREHEQYF	TGTGCCAGCAGCCCAACCGGGAGGGAACACGAGCAGTACTTC
TRBV19	TRBD2	TRBJ2-1	few	CASNGGTSGRVEQFF	TGTGCCAGTAACGGGGGGACTAGCGGGAGGGTAGAGCAGTTCTTC
TRBV11-3	TRBD1	TRBJ1-4	few	CASSLADRDNEKLFF	TGTGCCAGCAGCTTAGCCGACAGGGATAATGAAAAACTGTTTTTT
TRBV5-1	NA	TRBJ1-3	NA	CASTYPGHSGNTIYF	TGCGCCAGCACTTACCCAGGTCACTCTGGAAACACCATATATTTT
TRBV7-8	TRBD1	TRBJ1-4	few	CASSSQIGQGAKLFF	TGTGCCAGCAGCTCTCAAATTGGACAGGGGGCAAAACTGTTTTTT